This T cell receptor (beta chain) was documented in a study of post-analysis software for immune sequencing data. Turning to the study itself: Secondary progressive, relapsing-remitting and progressive-relapsing multiple sclerosis were among the included disease courses. Study-level findings and limits: The normalized Chao1 diversity of multiple sclerosis patients was significantly lower than that of controls. Patients carried roughly 5 TRBV segments more frequently than controls did, and TRBV5-6, TRBV5-1 and TRBV20-1 were among them.

This CDR3 contains 15 residues. CDR1 and CDR2 from the germline V gene are SGHAT and FQDESV (reference sequence). Trimming pared 5 bases from V and 1 base from J, leaving 14 bases between. This clonotype was recorded a few times. Its antigen is undetermined. Included in the TCR beta cDNA libraries were unique molecular identifiers. TCRdb analysed the PCR reads with MiXCR anew, one entry per CDR3 protein. Here the sample spans a few hundred thousand distinct CDR3 sequences, approximately 31% being singletons. This receptor was taken from a girl under 18 with multiple sclerosis. The chain is built from TRBV11-1 and TRBJ1-1; the D gene is possibly TRBD1 (5 bases). The specimen sequenced was blood. The CDR3 bases are TGTGCCAGCAGCCTGACACCTACAGGGAACACTGAAGCTTTCTTT. Translated, it gives CASSLTPTGNTEAFF.